This passage covers 11 T cell receptor beta chains from one sample sequenced in a study of technical replicates of blood from a handful of donors. The assay was immunoSEQ multiplex PCR, and TCRdb's table has in-frame clones only and misses some. Among roughly 15,000 clones listed, almost 85% were seen once. The material sequenced was PBMCs. Receptor source: a human donor in good health.

With respect to this clone: An end of the junction differs from the germline gene, which may be a read error. The genes are TRBV30 and TRBJ2-7; D not certain. The germline V gene encodes CDR1 GTSNPN and CDR2 SVGIG (reference sequence). The CDR3 length is 11 residues. The CDR3 reads CAWSVNRVPSF. CDR3 DNA sequence: TGTGCCTGGAGTGTAAATCGAGTCCCTTCCTTC.

V usage is TRBV29-1 and J usage is TRBJ2-5; TRBD2 matches at 9 bases. The J call may be mistaken, given a closer DNA end match to TRBJ2-7. Germline lookup yields CDR1 SQVTM and CDR2 ANQGSEA. This CDR3 has 15 residues. The CDR3 region has the DNA TGCAGCGCCGGCGGCGGGGGGGGAAGTGGGTACGAGCAGTACTTC. Residues: CSAGGGGGSGYEQYF.

The rearrangement links TRBV5-5 to TRBJ1-1, with D hard to call. The V gene lost 3 bases and the J gene lost 5 bases, with 17 bases spanning the gap. Germline values: CDR1 SGHKS, CDR2 YYEKEE (reference sequence). The length of the CDR3 is 15 residues. Written as DNA, the CDR3 is TGTGCCAGCAGCTCTTCGACGGCGGCGGTTACTGAAGCTTTCTTT. Its translation is CASSSSTAAVTEAFF.

This chain links TRBV14 with TRBJ2-1, with D tentatively TRBD2 (6 bases). The ends were cut back, 1 base at V and 13 bases at J, with 8 bases in the middle. CDR1 is SGHDN and CDR2 is FVKESK in the germline V gene. The CDR3 loop spans 11 amino acids. The CDR3 here is CASSQVGLQFF. In DNA, the CDR3 is TGTGCCAGCAGCCAAGTGGGACTTCAGTTCTTC.

The chain uses TRBV2 and TRBJ2-7; 7 bases match TRBD2. Trimming at V came to 1 base and at J to 3 bases, leaving 6 bases not matched to a gene. This CDR3 is 15 amino acids long. The germline gives CDR1 SNHLY, CDR2 FYNNEI. This chain's CDR3 is CASSEEVGLGYEQYF. The CDR3 DNA follows: TGTGCCAGCAGTGAAGAGGTAGGACTAGGCTACGAGCAGTACTTC.

This chain connects TRBV27 to TRBJ2-2; 10 bases are a match to TRBD2. Germline-derived CDR1 and CDR2 are MNHEY and SMNVEV (reference sequence). This CDR3 contains 14 residues. Germline trimming cut 8 bases from V and 3 bases from J; bases unmatched to any gene: 3. CDR3 DNA sequence: TGTGCCAGCCGAGCGGGAGGGCACACCGGGGAGCTGTTTTTT. The encoded protein is CASRAGGHTGELFF.

The chain couples TRBV4-2 to TRBJ2-7; a possible D gene is TRBD2 (5 bases). The CDR3 has 12 amino acids. Trimming shortened V by 0 bases and J by 7 bases, and 7 bases separated the two germline ends. CDR1 and CDR2 from the germline V gene are LGHNA and YNFKEQ. The CDR3 sequence is CASSQDRREQYF. The DNA of the CDR3 is TGTGCCAGCAGCCAAGATCGGAGGGAGCAGTACTTC.

The chain is built from TRBV2 and TRBJ2-3; the match to TRBD2 covers 11 bases. Germline loops: CDR1 SNHLY, CDR2 FYNNEI. J gave up 2 bases and V 6 bases, and 10 bases lay outside the gene matches. CDR3 length: 17 residues. In DNA form, the CDR3 reads TGTGCCAGCAGAAAGAGCCGACTAGCGGGAAACACAGATACGCAGTATTTT. Protein product: CASRKSRLAGNTDTQYF.

The rearrangement joins TRBV6-5 to TRBJ1-2, with unresolved D. There are 14 residues in the CDR3. Germline CDR1 MNHEY, CDR2 SVGAGI. V gave up 3 bases and J gave up 2 bases, with 10 bases separating them. The CDR3 DNA is TGTGCCAGCAGTTATAACGCACTCAACTATGGCTACACCTTC. It codes for CASSYNALNYGYTF.

The gene calls are TRBV27 and TRBJ2-4, with 7 bases identical to TRBD2. Germline-derived CDR1 and CDR2 are MNHEY and SMNVEV (reference sequence). The CDR3 runs to 13 residues. V lost 7 bases to trimming and J lost 6 bases; unmatched junction nucleotides: 6. CDR3 sequence: CASTSGLSNIQYF. The CDR3 DNA reads TGTGCCAGCACTAGCGGCTTATCAAACATTCAGTACTTC.

The chain couples TRBV28 to TRBJ2-5; 15 bases are a match to TRBD2. Unmatched junction bases numbered 13, after V lost 8 bases and J lost 9 bases. The CDR3 runs 16 residues. Germline loops: CDR1 MDHEN, CDR2 SYDVKM. CDR3 in DNA: TGTGCCAGCTTGGGGACTAGCGGGAGGTCGTCCATGGCCCAGTACTTC. It codes for CASLGTSGRSSMAQYF.